This T cell receptor (beta chain) was identified during a study of blood T cells in healthy people across ages. This clonotype was counted at least ten times. Alongside a J-beta primer mix, a sample-barcoded 5' primer served in a second PCR lasting roughly 7 to 12 cycles. TCRdb reprocessed the 5' RACE reads with MiXCR, giving one entry per CDR3 protein. The table has 1.5 million to 2 million distinct CDR3 sequences, roughly 30% seen once. CDR3 length: 15 amino acids. Germline CDR1 reads SGDLS; CDR2 reads YYNGEE. V was cut by 4 bases and J by 4 bases, with 17 bases left in between. The origin of this receptor is a woman younger than 45 in good health. The sequencing sample was made of blood. The chain recombines TRBV9 with TRBJ2-5; possibly TRBD2 for D (7 bases). CDR3 sequence: CASSLGGALGETQYF. CDR3 DNA: TGTGCCAGCAGCTTGGGGGGGGCCCTTGGAGAGACCCAGTACTTC.